Listed below are T cell receptor beta chains from one sample, sequenced in a study of shared clonotypes between healthy human individuals. Clones were read by immunoSEQ multiplex PCR, and TCRdb kept only the in-frame ones, dropping some. The sample lists 85,000 to 100,000 clones, around 68% seen once, with roughly 50% in the top ten. Sequenced sample: memory CD8+ T cells sorted from blood. Receptor source: a young man in good health. CDR3s include the opening cysteine and the closing phenylalanine or tryptophan. Fields, in order: J gene, D gene, V gene, CDR3 DNA, CDR3 protein. A D gene is named only where the DNA matches it firmly.

>TRBJ1-1|-|TRBV9
TGTGCCAGCAGCGCATCCACAGGGAGACGGAACACTGAAGCTTTCTTT
CASSASTGRRNTEAFF
>TRBJ2-2|TRBD2|TRBV9
TGTGCCAGCAAAGGGACTAGCCAGGTCCCCGGGGAGCTGTTTTTT
CASKGTSQVPGELFF
>TRBJ2-7|-|TRBV28
TGTGCCAGCAGTTGGGGCGGCTCCTATTCACACGAGCAGTACTTC
CASSWGGSYSHEQYF
>TRBJ2-7|-|TRBV6-6
TGTGCCAGCAGTTTTTCACTAGGAGCCTACGAGCAGTACTTC
CASSFSLGAYEQYF
>TRBJ2-1|-|TRBV5-1
TGCGCCAGCAGCCGGGGCAATGAGCAGTTCTTC
CASSRGNEQFF
>TRBJ2-7|TRBD1|TRBV28
TGTGCCAGCAGTTTATTCGGGGACAGGGGGCGGGAGATTACCTACGAGCAGTACTTC
CASSLFGDRGREITYEQYF
>TRBJ2-1|-|TRBV4-2
TGTGCCAGCAGCCCCGCTGTGACTATTGGCAATGAGCAGTTCTTC
CASSPAVTIGNEQFF
>TRBJ2-1|TRBD2|TRBV5-5
TGTGCCAGCAGGGGGACTAGCGGACATTACAATGAGCAGTTCTTC
CASRGTSGHYNEQFF
>TRBJ2-7|TRBD1|TRBV4-3
TGCGCCAGCAGCCAAGAACAGGGGGCCTACGAGCAGTACTTC
CASSQEQGAYEQYF
>TRBJ2-5|-|TRBV6-6
TGTGCCAGCAGTTACCGCCCGTGGGAGACCCAGTACTTC
CASSYRPWETQYF
>TRBJ2-1|TRBD1|TRBV7-3
TGTGCCAGCAGCTTGGACAGGGACAATGAGCAGTTCTTC
CASSLDRDNEQFF